Shown below are 23 T cell receptor beta chains from a single sample sequenced in a study of cytomegalovirus exposure and HLA in healthy donors. It was with 60 Vbeta and 13 Jbeta primers that the PCR ran. The assay was immunoSEQ multiplex PCR, and TCRdb's table has in-frame clones only and misses some. Of a few hundred thousand clones in the sample, approximately 80% were seen once. Sequences were obtained from PBMCs. The origin of the receptors is a man in his thirties or forties in good health and CMV-seronegative.

The chain couples TRBV6-1 to TRBJ1-6; no firm D call. Trimming shortened V by 6 bases and J by 7 bases, and 7 bases separated the two germline ends. The CDR3 has 12 amino acids. The V gene's germline CDR1 is MNHNS and CDR2 SASEGT. CDR3 loop: CASRELNSPLHF. The CDR3 DNA sequence: TGTGCCAGCAGGGAACTCAATTCACCCCTCCACTTT.

This clone was detected once. The rearrangement uses TRBV10-1 and TRBJ1-1; no clear D. Per the germline V gene, CDR1 is WNHNN and CDR2 is SYGVQD (reference sequence). The CDR3 spans 13 residues. Trimming cost V 0 bases and J 5 bases, with 7 bases left between them. The CDR3 DNA is TGCGCCAGCAGTGAGTCGGGGAGAACTGAAGCTTTCTTT. Protein product: CASSESGRTEAFF.

This rearrangement joins TRBV6-5 to TRBJ1-6; no clear D. The V gene lost 0 bases and the J gene lost 7 bases, with 7 bases spanning the gap. The germline gives CDR1 MNHEY, CDR2 SVGAGI. CDR3 length equals 14 residues. CDR3 protein: CASSYSRGNSPLHF. The CDR3 nucleotides are TGTGCCAGCAGTTACTCGAGAGGGAATTCACCCCTCCACTTT.

The gene calls are TRBV18 and TRBJ2-3; 8 nucleotides agree with TRBD1. CDR3 length: 14 amino acids. Germline CDR1 is KGHSH and CDR2 is LQKENI. V shed 3 bases, J shed 8 bases, and the junction held 7 bases outside the gene matches. The CDR3 here is CASSPPLGQGTQYF. CDR3 DNA: TGTGCCAGCTCACCCCCCCTAGGACAGGGTACGCAGTATTTT.

This clone was recorded a few times. This sequence joins TRBV28 and TRBJ1-5; TRBD1 matches at 7 bases. The ends lost 5 bases at V and 6 bases at J; junction bases unmatched: 1. This CDR3 region has 12 residues. Germline CDR1 and CDR2: MDHEN and SYDVKM. The chain's CDR3 is CASSTGVQPQHF. CDR3 nucleotide sequence: TGTGCCAGCAGTACAGGGGTTCAGCCCCAGCATTTT.

This clone turned up a few times. The chain combines TRBV4-3 with TRBJ1-5; D not resolved. This CDR3 is built from 14 residues. Germline V CDR1 and CDR2: LGHNA, YSLEER. Trimming removed 4 bases at V and 2 bases at J, with 9 bases between. In DNA form, the CDR3 reads TGCGCCAGCAGCCCCCGCGCGGGCAATCAGCCCCAGCATTTT. It encodes CASSPRAGNQPQHF.

This chain links TRBV10-2 with TRBJ2-2; D possibly corresponds to TRBD2 (5 bases). The germline CDR1 and CDR2 sequences are WSHSY and SAAADI. Trimming shortened V by 8 bases and J by 2 bases, and 12 bases separated the two germline ends. This CDR3 contains 14 residues. CDR3 loop: CASALLGNTGELFF. The CDR3 DNA reads TGCGCCAGCGCCCTACTAGGAAACACCGGGGAGCTGTTTTTT.

This rearrangement joins TRBV6-5 to TRBJ2-3; weak D call: TRBD2 (5 bases). This CDR3 comprises 13 residues. The germline gives CDR1 MNHEY, CDR2 SVGAGI. V was cut by 0 bases and J by 5 bases, with 6 bases left in between. The CDR3 sequence: CASSYSRVDTQYF. The CDR3 region has the DNA TGTGCCAGCAGTTACTCGAGGGTAGATACGCAGTATTTT.

This clone was seen a handful of times. The chain employs TRBV6-4 and TRBJ2-3; D perhaps matches TRBD1 (5 bases). CDR3 size: 14 residues. V was trimmed by 3 bases and J by 8 bases, leaving 15 bases between them. Germline CDR1 is MRHNA and CDR2 is SNTAGT. The CDR3: CASSETLKGSTQYF. Here the CDR3 DNA reads TGTGCCAGCAGTGAAACCCTTAAGGGGTCTACGCAGTATTTT.

In this sample, this clone turned up once. The J gene is TRBJ2-3, the V gene TRBV7-9, with D possibly matching TRBD1 (5 bases). In germline, CDR1 is SEHNR, CDR2 FQNEAQ (reference sequence). The CDR3 spans 13 residues. Trimming cost V 8 bases and J 4 bases, with 13 bases left between them. CDR3 nucleotide sequence: TGTGCCAGCTCTGGGCAGGGCGCAGATACGCAGTATTTT. It codes for CASSGQGADTQYF.

The chain combines TRBV9 with TRBJ2-1; a possible D gene is TRBD1 (8 bases). Trimming shortened V by 4 bases and J by 10 bases, and 24 bases separated the two germline ends. In germline, CDR1 is SGDLS, CDR2 YYNGEE. The CDR3 is made up of 16 amino acids. The DNA for the CDR3 is TGTGCCAGCAGCCCCTGGGGGAAACAGGGGGGGTACGAGCAGTTCTTC. This translates into CASSPWGKQGGYEQFF.

The chain is built from TRBV4-2 and TRBJ1-2; a possible D gene is TRBD1 (6 bases). Per germline, CDR1 LGHNA and CDR2 YNFKEQ. The CDR3 covers 15 residues. Trimming removed 1 base from V and 4 bases from J, with 13 bases in between. This CDR3 reads CASSQGAGVGYGYTF. In nucleotides, the CDR3 is TGTGCCAGCAGCCAAGGGGCAGGGGTTGGCTATGGCTACACCTTC.

This clone was seen just once. This rearrangement joins TRBV6-5 to TRBJ1-1; D possibly corresponds to TRBD1 (6 bases). This CDR3 contains 14 residues. Between the trimmed V and J ends, which lost 5 bases and 1 base, there was a span of 11 bases. Looked up from germline, CDR1 is MNHEY and CDR2 is SVGAGI. The CDR3 region is CASSLDRSNTEAFF. The CDR3 nucleotides are TGTGCCAGCAGTCTGGACAGATCGAACACTGAAGCTTTCTTT.

The chain joins TRBV6-6 to TRBJ2-1, with 8 bases identical to TRBD1. The germline gives CDR1 MNHNY, CDR2 SVGAGI (reference sequence). CDR3 length equals 16 residues. V trimming: 2 bases; J trimming: 5 bases; junction bases outside the gene matches: 8. CDR3 sequence reads: CASSYTGQVVDNEQFF. The CDR3 bases are TGTGCCAGCAGTTACACGGGACAGGTAGTGGACAATGAGCAGTTCTTC.

This clone was detected a few times. V gene TRBV19 combines with J gene TRBJ1-1, with no clear D. Germline values: CDR1 LNHDA, CDR2 SQIVND (reference sequence). Trimming shortened V by 3 bases and J by 2 bases, and 13 bases separated the two germline ends. This CDR3 is built from 15 residues. The CDR3 DNA sequence: TGTGCCAGTAGTATCTTCTTAAGCCTTAACACTGAAGCTTTCTTT. This codes for CASSIFLSLNTEAFF.

This clone showed up just a few times. This rearrangement joins TRBV10-1 to TRBJ1-1; D possibly corresponds to TRBD1 (5 bases). The CDR3 length is 15 residues. Germline V gene sequence: CDR1 WNHNN, CDR2 SYGVQD (reference sequence). V was pared by 3 bases and J by 8 bases, with 19 bases between. In nucleotides, the CDR3 is TGCGCCAGCAGTGAACGGGCAGGGCCTAGTATGGAAGCTTTCTTT. Its protein is CASSERAGPSMEAFF.

V is TRBV4-2 and J is TRBJ2-2; TRBD2 matches 12 bases. Unmatched junction bases numbered 11, after V lost 4 bases and J lost 5 bases. Germline V lookup: CDR1 LGHNA, CDR2 YNFKEQ. This CDR3 spans 18 amino acids. Written as DNA, the CDR3 is TGTGCCAGCAGCCCCGGATCTAGCGGGGGGGCGGGGACCGGGGAGCTGTTTTTT. Protein product: CASSPGSSGGAGTGELFF.

Comments on this clone: This sample also contains other DNA sequences that code for the same CDR3. DNA of the CDR3: TGTGCCAGCAGTGAGGGGACAGGGTTATATGGCTACACCTTC. Amino acid sequence: CASSEGTGLYGYTF. This chain uses TRBV6-1 with TRBJ1-2; the match to TRBD1 covers 9 bases. Per germline, CDR1 MNHNS and CDR2 SASEGT. V trimming: 3 bases; J trimming: 5 bases; junction bases outside the gene matches: 4. The length of the CDR3 is 14 residues.

V usage is TRBV20-1 and J usage is TRBJ2-5; a weak D match, TRBD1 (6 bases). Germline CDR1 is DFQATT and CDR2 is SNEGSKA (reference sequence). The CDR3 sequence is 11 residues long. CDR3 sequence reads: CGRTVSETQYF. The DNA of the CDR3 is TGCGGAAGGACAGTTTCAGAGACCCAGTACTTC.

This clone was observed a handful of times. The chain employs TRBV9 and TRBJ1-1; 8 nucleotides line up with TRBD1. The CDR3 runs to 14 residues. CDR1 and CDR2 from the germline V gene are SGDLS and YYNGEE. Losses at the gene ends were 3 bases for V and 6 bases for J; bases not matched to a gene: 7. The CDR3, as DNA: TGTGCCAGCAGCGCGACAGGGGTTAACCCTGAAGCTTTCTTT. Protein product: CASSATGVNPEAFF.

V and J are TRBV6-5 and TRBJ2-5; 10 bases match TRBD2. This CDR3 has 13 amino acids. The V gene end was trimmed by 11 bases and the J gene end by 5 bases; junction bases not matched to a gene: 8. CDR1 and CDR2 (germline): MNHEY, SVGAGI. The CDR3 reads CASRTSGLETQYF. In DNA, the CDR3 is TGTGCCTCCCGGACTAGCGGCCTGGAGACCCAGTACTTC.

The rearrangement joins TRBV2 to TRBJ2-3; 11 bases fit TRBD1. Trimming took 7 bases from V and 3 from J; bases not matched to a gene: 3. The CDR3 length is 14 residues. Per the germline V gene, CDR1 is SNHLY and CDR2 is FYNNEI. The CDR3 region is CASNWDRGTDTQYF. CDR3 DNA sequence: TGTGCCAGCAACTGGGACAGGGGGACAGATACGCAGTATTTT.

This chain links TRBV19 with TRBJ1-4; possible D gene TRBD1, 5 bases. V was trimmed by 3 bases and J by 6 bases, leaving 17 bases between them. Germline values: CDR1 LNHDA, CDR2 SQIVND (reference sequence). The CDR3 length is 16 residues. CDR3 residues: CASSIGWEGKDEKLFF. CDR3 in DNA: TGTGCCAGTAGTATCGGTTGGGAGGGGAAGGATGAAAAACTGTTTTTT.